This T cell receptor beta chain stems from a study of cytotoxic CD8 clonotypes in ibrutinib-treated CLL. The overall study: The patient breakdown showed some eleven relapsed/refractory and about 16 treatment-naive cases, with about 18 IGHV unmutated. Productive templates per sample averaged almost 260,000; productive rearrangements, roughly 100,000.

Libraries were prepared by immunoSEQ multiplex PCR; TCRdb keeps only in-frame clonotypes and omits some of them. This sample has about 130,000 clones, with about 85% found just once. Germline V gene sequence: CDR1 LNHDA, CDR2 SQIVND (reference sequence). V was clipped by 5 bases and J by 5 bases, with 7 bases between them. The CDR3 is made up of 12 amino acids. General study results and limits: On treatment, the uncommon public clonotypes contracted or remained stable.

As concerns this clone: Its antigen is undetermined.

The specimen was PBMCs, collected after 24 months of ibrutinib treatment. The TCR comes from a human donor with chronic lymphocytic leukemia. V gene TRBV19 combines with J gene TRBJ1-3; D call uncertain. The CDR3 nucleotides read TGTGCCAGTAGTCCGGATAGAAACACCATATATTTT. Protein sequence: CASSPDRNTIYF. Combining the CDR3 with reference TRBV19 and TRBJ1-3 gives the whole variable domain DGGITQSPKYLFRKEGQNVTLSCEQNLNHDAMYWYRQDPGQGLRLIYYSQIVNDFQKGDIAEGYSVSREKKESFPLTVTSAQKNPTAFYLCASSPDRNTIYFGEGSWLTVV.